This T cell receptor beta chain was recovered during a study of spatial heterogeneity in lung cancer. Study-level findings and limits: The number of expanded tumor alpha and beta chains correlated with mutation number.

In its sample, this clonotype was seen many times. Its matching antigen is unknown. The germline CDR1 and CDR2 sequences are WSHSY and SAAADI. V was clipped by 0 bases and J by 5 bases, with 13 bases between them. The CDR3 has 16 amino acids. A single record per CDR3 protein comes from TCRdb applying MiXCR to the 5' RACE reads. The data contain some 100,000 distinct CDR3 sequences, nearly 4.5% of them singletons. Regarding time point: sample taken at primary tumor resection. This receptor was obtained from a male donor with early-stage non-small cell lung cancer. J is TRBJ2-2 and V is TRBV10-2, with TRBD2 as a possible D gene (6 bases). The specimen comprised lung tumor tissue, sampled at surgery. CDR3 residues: CASSESRDWGTGELFF. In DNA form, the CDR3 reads TGCGCCAGCAGTGAGTCCCGGGACTGGGGAACCGGGGAGCTGTTTTTT.